These 27 T cell receptor beta chains share one sample of origin, sequenced in a study of blood T cells in healthy people across ages. Using a J-beta primer mix together with a sample-barcoded 5' primer, a second PCR was run for roughly 6 to 12 cycles. TCRdb fed the 5' RACE reads into MiXCR, producing one record per CDR3 protein. This table has hundreds of thousands of distinct CDR3 sequences, around 21% appearing once. The sample was blood. The receptors originated from a man in his 70s in good health.

V and J are TRBV3-1 and TRBJ2-2, with TRBD2 identical over 9 bases. V was clipped by 4 bases and J by 8 bases; unmatched bases: 2. The CDR3 has 13 amino acids. Germline CDR1 is LGHDT and CDR2 is YNNKEL (reference sequence). The CDR3 protein is CASSPSGKGELFF. The CDR3 DNA is TGTGCCAGCAGCCCTAGCGGGAAAGGGGAGCTGTTTTTT. The full variable domain, rest sourced from reference TRBV3-1 and TRBJ2-2, is DTAVSQTPKYLVTQMGNDKSIKCEQNLGHDTMYWYKQDSKKFLKIMFSYNNKELIINETVPNRFSPKSPDKAHLNLHINSLELGDSAVYFCASSPSGKGELFFGEGSRLTVL.

The chain is built from TRBV27 and TRBJ2-4; D unclear. The CDR3 spans 12 residues. The germline V gene has CDR1 MNHEY and CDR2 SMNVEV (reference sequence). Trimming cost V 8 bases and J 5 bases, with 10 bases left between them. In nucleotides, the CDR3 is TGTGCCAGCGGGTTTGGGGAAAACATTCAGTACTTC. Translating it yields CASGFGENIQYF.

The chain carries TRBV28 and TRBJ1-4; D is uncertain. The V and J ends lost 7 bases and 4 bases respectively, with 19 bases between them. Germline-derived CDR1 and CDR2 are MDHEN and SYDVKM. The CDR3 is 16 amino acids. The DNA for the CDR3 is TGTGCCAGCACCCTAGGGTCGAGGTTAGGTAATGAAAAACTGTTTTTT. Its translation is CASTLGSRLGNEKLFF.

V and J are TRBV7-9 and TRBJ2-5; 10 bases line up with TRBD1. Germline CDR1 and CDR2: SEHNR and FQNEAQ (reference sequence). The CDR3 runs to 15 residues. V gave up 4 bases and J gave up 4 bases; unmatched junction bases: 6. CDR3 sequence: CASSSGDRGGETQYF. The CDR3 coding sequence is TGTGCCAGCAGCTCGGGGGACAGGGGTGGAGAGACCCAGTACTTC.

The chain employs TRBV7-9 and TRBJ2-1; D remains unclear. CDR1 and CDR2 from the germline V gene are SEHNR and FQNEAQ (reference sequence). The germline V and J ends were trimmed by 5 bases and 7 bases, with 15 bases remaining between them. The CDR3 runs 14 residues. The CDR3 coding sequence is TGTGCCAGCAGCCCGACCGAAGCTCCGAATGAGCAGTTCTTC. This codes for CASSPTEAPNEQFF.

This clonotype came up many times. The chain is built from TRBV7-6 and TRBJ2-2; the match to TRBD2 covers 11 bases. The CDR3 has 16 amino acids. CDR1 is SGHVS and CDR2 is FNYEAQ in the germline V gene. With 4 bases clipped from V and 6 bases from J, the junction kept 7 bases outside the gene matches. The CDR3 bases are TGTGCCAGCAGCTCCGGACTAGCGGGTAATGCCGGGGAGCTGTTTTTT. Its translation is CASSSGLAGNAGELFF. Complete variable domain (other parts from reference TRBV7-6 and TRBJ2-2): GAGVSQSPRYKVTKRGQDVALRCDPISGHVSLYWYRQALGQGPEFLTYFNYEAQQDKSGLPNDRFSAERPEGSISTLTIQRTEQRDSAMYRCASSSGLAGNAGELFFGEGSRLTVL.

The chain employs TRBV7-2 and TRBJ1-1; D may be TRBD1 (5 bases). The CDR3 runs to 13 residues. The V gene's germline CDR1 is SGHTA and CDR2 FQGNSA. Trimming took off 7 bases at V and 1 base at J, with 10 bases between the two ends. The DNA for the CDR3 is TGTGCCAGCAACCTGGGGGGGAACACTGAAGCTTTCTTT. As protein: CASNLGGNTEAFF.

This clonotype was counted a few times. The J gene is TRBJ2-1, the V gene TRBV9; the D call may be TRBD1 or TRBD2 (5 bases each). V lost 4 bases to trimming and J lost 0 bases, with 17 bases between them. The CDR3 has 17 amino acids. Germline V CDR1 and CDR2: SGDLS, YYNGEE. CDR3 in amino acids: CASSLASVRASYNEQFF. Written as DNA, the CDR3 is TGTGCCAGCAGCTTAGCGAGTGTCAGGGCCTCCTACAATGAGCAGTTCTTC.

The chain combines TRBV5-1 with TRBJ2-1; perhaps D is TRBD1 or TRBD2 (6 bases each). The CDR3 is 14 residues long. Germline V gene sequence: CDR1 SGHRS, CDR2 YFSETQ. Trimming took 5 bases from V and 8 from J, leaving 17 bases between them. This chain's CDR3 is CASRSEGGGYEQFF. In DNA, the CDR3 is TGCGCCAGCAGATCGGAGGGGGGCGGGTATGAGCAGTTCTTC.

This clonotype was observed a handful of times. The CDR3 nucleotides read TGTGCCACCAGTGATGCAGGGGATGGGGCCAACGTCCTGACTTTC. This translates into CATSDAGDGANVLTF. This rearrangement joins TRBV24-1 to TRBJ2-6, with D tentatively TRBD1 (6 bases). The V end lost 3 bases, the J end lost 3 bases, and 8 bases lay between the germline ends. The CDR3 is made up of 15 amino acids. Germline CDR1 and CDR2: KGHDR and SFDVKD.

This clonotype was picked up a small number of times. This chain connects TRBV5-1 to TRBJ1-2; 12 bases fit TRBD1. This CDR3 spans 14 amino acids. Germline V lookup: CDR1 SGHRS, CDR2 YFSETQ. Unmatched junction bases numbered 5, after V lost 4 bases and J lost 7 bases. The CDR3 sequence: CASSKGQGARGYTF. The CDR3 DNA reads as TGCGCCAGCAGCAAGGGACAGGGGGCGCGTGGCTACACCTTC.

This clonotype was detected only a few times. The chain is built from TRBV5-4 and TRBJ2-2, with D unresolved. Deletions cut 2 bases from V and 7 bases from J, with 9 bases between. Germline V CDR1 and CDR2: SGHNT, YYREEE (reference sequence). This CDR3 has 13 residues. CDR3 in DNA: TGTGCCAGCAGCTTTTTAGTTGGCGGGGAGCTGTTTTTT. This encodes CASSFLVGGELFF.

This clonotype was detected a few times. The chain joins TRBV5-1 to TRBJ2-5; 11 nucleotides match TRBD2. Looked up from germline, CDR1 is SGHRS and CDR2 is YFSETQ. This CDR3 has 15 amino acids. The V and J ends lost 4 bases and 4 bases, in that order; junction bases with no gene match: 6. The CDR3, as DNA: TGCGCCAGCAGCAAACTAGCGGGAGTTTCAGAGACCCAGTACTTC. Translation: CASSKLAGVSETQYF.

A few counts support this clonotype. The chain carries TRBV5-1 and TRBJ2-3; TRBD2 is a possible D gene (5 bases). Germline-derived CDR1 and CDR2 are SGHRS and YFSETQ. V gave up 3 bases and J gave up 6 bases, with 14 bases separating them. The CDR3 consists of 14 residues. CDR3 protein: CASSSYREADTQYF. In DNA, the CDR3 is TGCGCCAGCAGCTCCTACCGGGAAGCCGATACGCAGTATTTT.

The V gene is TRBV6-6, the J gene TRBJ2-5, with 11 bases aligning to TRBD2. The germline CDR1 and CDR2 sequences are MNHNY and SVGAGI (reference sequence). The CDR3 totals 15 residues. V lost 6 bases to trimming and J lost 0 bases; unmatched junction nucleotides: 3. CDR3 nucleotides: TGTGCCAGCAGCCTAGCGGGAGGCGACCAAGAGACCCAGTACTTC. It is translated as CASSLAGGDQETQYF.

This clonotype was observed a few times. A much larger clone sits a single nucleotide away, making a read error possible. The chain links TRBV7-3 to TRBJ2-5; D gene ambiguous. The J call is in doubt because the DNA end fits TRBJ2-1 better. The germline gives CDR1 SGHTA, CDR2 FQGTGA. This CDR3 spans 13 amino acids. CDR3 protein: CASGPTDYNEQFF. In nucleotides, the CDR3 is TGTGCCAGCGGCCCGACGGATTACAATGAGCAGTTCTTC.

This clonotype was counted ten times or more. V gene TRBV4-2 combines with J gene TRBJ2-3; 8 bases align to TRBD1. There are 15 residues in the CDR3. V lost 3 bases, J lost 6 bases, and 8 bases stayed unmatched. CDR1 and CDR2 (germline): LGHNA, YNFKEQ. The DNA of the CDR3 is TGTGCCAGCAGCCAGAAAGGACAGGGTCGGGATACGCAGTATTTT. This sequence encodes CASSQKGQGRDTQYF.

This clonotype was recorded a few times. The V gene is TRBV3-1, the J gene TRBJ2-5; D unresolved. The end of the DNA is better explained by TRBJ2-7, so the J call may be wrong. The CDR3 runs 14 residues. Germline CDR1 and CDR2: LGHDT and YNNKEL (reference sequence). The CDR3 loop is CASSPDSAFYEQYF. The CDR3 coding sequence is TGTGCCAGCAGCCCCGATTCGGCTTTCTACGAGCAGTACTTC.

This clonotype was seen only a few times. The chain recombines TRBV10-3 with TRBJ2-7; a weak D match, TRBD2 (6 bases). This CDR3 spans 16 amino acids. Germline V lookup: CDR1 ENHRY, CDR2 SYGVKD. The V and J ends lost 0 bases and 3 bases respectively, with 15 bases between them. The CDR3 DNA sequence: TGTGCCATCAGTGAGTCAGGGGCCGGCGGGGTCTACGAGCAGTACTTC. This codes for CAISESGAGGVYEQYF.

This clonotype has only a few counts. The J gene is TRBJ2-5, the V gene TRBV27; D unclear. CDR3 size: 12 residues. Germline V gene sequence: CDR1 MNHEY, CDR2 SMNVEV (reference sequence). Trimming took 8 bases from V and 4 from J, leaving 11 bases between them. The CDR3 DNA follows: TGTGCCAGCGGTGGGTTTGGAGAGACCCAGTACTTC. Translating gives CASGGFGETQYF.

This clonotype occurred a few times. The chain recombines TRBV4-1 with TRBJ2-5; 14 bases agree with TRBD2. The DNA end favors TRBJ2-1, so the J call may be wrong. This CDR3 spans 17 amino acids. The germline CDR1 and CDR2 sequences are MGHRA and YSYEKL. The CDR3, as DNA: TGCGCCAGCAGCCAAGTCGGGACTAGCGGGAGCTACAATGAGCAGTTCTTC. The encoded protein is CASSQVGTSGSYNEQFF.

This clonotype was observed a few times. With a much larger clone just one base away, this may be a read error. The genes are TRBV7-6 and TRBJ1-1, with D unclear. The CDR3 runs 15 residues. Trimming pared 0 bases from V and 1 base from J, leaving 9 bases between. Germline CDR1 reads SGHVS; CDR2 reads FNYEAQ. The CDR3 DNA is TGTGCCAGCAGCTTAGCCAGACTGGGGAACACTGAAGCTTTCTTT. This sequence encodes CASSLARLGNTEAFF.

This clonotype has only a few counts. The chain recombines TRBV5-1 with TRBJ2-1; D is perhaps TRBD1 or TRBD2 (5 bases each). Germline loops: CDR1 SGHRS, CDR2 YFSETQ. The CDR3 totals 17 residues. Trimming pared 0 bases from V and 0 bases from J, leaving 13 bases between. The CDR3 reads CASSLAWGGSSYNEQFF. The CDR3 DNA sequence: TGCGCCAGCAGCTTGGCCTGGGGCGGGTCCTCCTACAATGAGCAGTTCTTC. Full variable domain (missing parts from reference TRBV5-1 and TRBJ2-1): KAGVTQTPRYLIKTRGQQVTLSCSPISGHRSVSWYQQTPGQGLQFLFEYFSETQRNKGNFPGRFSGRQFSNSRSEMNVSTLELGDSALYLCASSLAWGGSSYNEQFFGPGTRLTVL.

The CDR3: CASTMPLTPTDTQYF. The CDR3 bases are TGTGCCAGCACCATGCCCCTAACACCTACAGATACGCAGTATTTT. The chain couples TRBV21-1 to TRBJ2-3; the D call of TRBD1 is as the table states it, not checked on the DNA. TRBV21-1 is reported as a pseudogene. The CDR3 consists of 15 residues.

The chain employs TRBV5-1 and TRBJ2-5, with no clear D. The J call may be mistaken, given a closer DNA end match to TRBJ2-1. Germline CDR1 is SGHRS and CDR2 is YFSETQ. This CDR3 region has 16 residues. CDR3: CASSLQSTQNYNEQFF. The CDR3 coding sequence is TGCGCCAGCAGCTTGCAGAGCACGCAAAATTACAATGAGCAGTTCTTC.

This clonotype appeared a few times. This chain connects TRBV12-3 or TRBV12-4 to TRBJ2-3; no reliable D call. V was cut by 1 base and J by 4 bases, with 12 bases left in between. CDR3 size: 15 residues. This chain's CDR3 is CASSLGRAGADTQYF. CDR3 DNA sequence: TGTGCCAGCAGTTTAGGGAGAGCTGGGGCAGATACGCAGTATTTT.

This chain uses TRBV3-1 with TRBJ2-1; D not certain. The V end lost 1 base, the J end lost 13 bases, and 11 bases lay between the germline ends. CDR1 and CDR2 (germline): LGHDT, YNNKEL (reference sequence). This CDR3 contains 12 residues. CDR3: CASSQGDSTQFF. Here the CDR3 DNA reads TGTGCCAGCAGCCAAGGGGATAGCACCCAGTTCTTC.